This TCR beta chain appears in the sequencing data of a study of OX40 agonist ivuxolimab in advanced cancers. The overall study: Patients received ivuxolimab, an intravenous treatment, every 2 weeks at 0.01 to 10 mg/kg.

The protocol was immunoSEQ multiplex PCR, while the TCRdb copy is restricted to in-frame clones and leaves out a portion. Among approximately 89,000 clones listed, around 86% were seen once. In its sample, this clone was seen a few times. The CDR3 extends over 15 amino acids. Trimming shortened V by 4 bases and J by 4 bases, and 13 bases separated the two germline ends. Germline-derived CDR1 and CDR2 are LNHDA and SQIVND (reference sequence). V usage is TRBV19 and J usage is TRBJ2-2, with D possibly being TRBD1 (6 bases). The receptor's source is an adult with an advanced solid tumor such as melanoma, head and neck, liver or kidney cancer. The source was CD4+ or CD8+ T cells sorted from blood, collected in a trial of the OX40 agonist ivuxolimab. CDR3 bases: TGTGCCAGTAGTACCGCGGCCAGGGGCACCGGGGAGCTGTTTTTT. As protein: CASSTAARGTGELFF.